This T cell receptor (beta chain) was sequenced during a study of shared clonotypes between healthy human individuals. Study-wide background: CD4 naive cells filled three plates per donor, CD4 memory three, CD8 naive two and CD8 memory one. Overall study findings and caveats: It was only blood that was sampled, and tissue repertoires likely differ. Generally, naive subsets (rather than memory subsets) showed larger estimated richness.

As for this clone: As yet, its antigen is unknown.

Here immunoSEQ multiplex PCR was the method, and the copy in TCRdb shows in-frame clones only, minus some. Of over a million clones listed, around 82% are singletons. CDR3 length: 16 residues. Trimming pared 1 base from V and 7 bases from J, leaving 19 bases between. Germline V CDR1 and CDR2: SGHDN, FVKESK. V usage is TRBV14 and J usage is TRBJ1-1; D is uncertain. Material: memory CD4+ T cells from PBMCs. Stated subset: CD45RA-negative fraction. This receptor was identified in a man aged 18 to 29 in good health. Some clones in this sample may be carry-over from other donors' samples. In DNA, the CDR3 is TGTGCCAGCAGCCAAGTAGCTAGGGTCAAAGGCGTTGAAGCTTTCTTT. It encodes CASSQVARVKGVEAFF.